This TCR beta chain stems from a study of PD-1 blockade in classical Hodgkin lymphoma. For the study at large: On a schedule of every 2 weeks, patients received nivolumab 3 mg/kg intravenously. Study results and limitations: Repertoire differences have undefined causes, possibly disease activity or prior therapy.

V was shortened by 6 bases and J by 4 bases, with 11 bases between the two germline ends. The germline gives CDR1 LGHNT, CDR2 FRNRAP. The CDR3 totals 13 residues. Profiled with immunoSEQ multiplex PCR; TCRdb holds only in-frame clones, not every one. This sample has about 52,000 clones, with roughly nine tenths found just once. As to time point: cycle 4 day 1 (C4D1), after five to seven weeks of nivolumab. Brentuximab vedotin exposure varied among the patients, all of whom had relapsed after autologous stem cell transplantation. With respect to this clone: What it binds is unknown.

Sequenced material: peripheral blood mononuclear cells (PBMCs), taken before the fourth cycle of nivolumab. This TCR was recovered from a human donor with classical Hodgkin lymphoma. The chain carries TRBV12-5 and TRBJ2-3; D might be TRBD1 (5 bases). DNA of the CDR3: TGTGCTAGTGGGCAGGGATGGGCAGATACGCAGTATTTT. Protein: CASGQGWADTQYF.